Sequencing of this T cell receptor (beta chain) was carried out in a study of blood T cell repertoires in COVID-19. Deletions cut 3 bases from V and 2 bases from J, with 7 bases between. Germline CDR1 reads GTSNPN; CDR2 reads SVGIG (reference sequence). The CDR3 length is 12 residues. This clone was seen only a few times. This same CDR3 is encoded by further DNA sequences in the sample. Sequencing was performed with immunoSEQ multiplex PCR; in TCRdb, only in-frame clones are kept and a portion is missing. This table has about 410,000 clones, about nine tenths appearing once. What was sequenced was peripheral blood. The TCR sequence derives from a woman aged 40 to 50 with COVID-19, enrolled during active disease. The chain has TRBV30 and TRBJ1-1; no clear D gene. CDR3 region: CAWRPGNTEAFF. The CDR3 region has the DNA TGTGCCTGGAGGCCGGGAAACACTGAAGCTTTCTTT.